The present T cell receptor (beta chain) was sequenced within a study of Tregs in tolerant kidney transplant recipients. About this clone itself: Its antigen is unidentified.

Study results and caveats: Validation in larger populations is needed because few patients were studied.

TCRdb keeps only in-frame clones here, not all; method: immunoSEQ multiplex PCR. The sample carries about 68,000 clones, 84% recorded once. The CDR3 is 12 residues long. Germline CDR1 SEHNR, CDR2 FQNEAQ (reference sequence). V lost 5 bases to trimming and J lost 2 bases, with 7 bases between them. Thawed PBMCs were FACS-sorted into unstimulated CD4+CD25+CD127- regulatory T cells, CD4+CD25- non-regulatory cells, CD4 and CD8 cells. This chain uses TRBV7-9 with TRBJ2-7; D not certain. The TCR comes from a human donor in good health. Sequences were obtained from CD4+ T cells from blood. Here the CDR3 DNA reads TGTGCCAGCAGCCCCGGGCCCTACGAGCAGTACTTC. Its translation is CASSPGPYEQYF.